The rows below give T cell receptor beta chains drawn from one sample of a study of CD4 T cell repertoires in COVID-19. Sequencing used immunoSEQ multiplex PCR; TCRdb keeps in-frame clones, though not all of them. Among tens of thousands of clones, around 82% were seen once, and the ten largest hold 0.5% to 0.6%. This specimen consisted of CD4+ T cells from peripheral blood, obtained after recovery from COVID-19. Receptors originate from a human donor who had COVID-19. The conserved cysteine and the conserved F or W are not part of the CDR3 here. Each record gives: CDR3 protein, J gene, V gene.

cdr3_aa: ASSPDRERGYT
j_call: TRBJ1-2
v_call: TRBV6-5

cdr3_aa: ASTRGTENSPLH
j_call: TRBJ1-6
v_call: TRBV3-1/TRBV3-2

cdr3_aa: ASSRDWGQETQY
j_call: TRBJ2-5
v_call: TRBV28

cdr3_aa: ASSLGASYNYGYT
j_call: TRBJ1-2
v_call: TRBV5-1

cdr3_aa: SVEGISGNTGELF
j_call: TRBJ2-2
v_call: TRBV29-1

cdr3_aa: ASSLGVGAFGTDTQY
j_call: TRBJ2-3
v_call: TRBV13

cdr3_aa: AASRGNNEQF
j_call: TRBJ2-1
v_call: TRBV19

cdr3_aa: ASSSSGPNTEAF
j_call: TRBJ1-1
v_call: TRBV7-2

cdr3_aa: ASSLDGWDYGYT
j_call: TRBJ1-2
v_call: TRBV5-4

cdr3_aa: ASSLEGMGYGYT
j_call: TRBJ1-2
v_call: TRBV5-1

cdr3_aa: ASRRELNTEAF
j_call: TRBJ1-1
v_call: TRBV2

cdr3_aa: ASSQGQGVAAGTDTQY
j_call: TRBJ2-3
v_call: TRBV4-2

cdr3_aa: ASSRTADQPQH
j_call: TRBJ1-5
v_call: TRBV6-4

cdr3_aa: AWSFEAYFSYNEQF
j_call: TRBJ2-1
v_call: TRBV30

cdr3_aa: ASSLFGFNYGYT
j_call: TRBJ1-2
v_call: TRBV5-6

cdr3_aa: ASSRRAVFTDTQY
j_call: TRBJ2-3
v_call: TRBV7-8

cdr3_aa: ASSRGQGVAY
j_call: TRBJ2-7
v_call: TRBV7-9

cdr3_aa: ASSPEPGTNTEAF
j_call: TRBJ1-1
v_call: TRBV9